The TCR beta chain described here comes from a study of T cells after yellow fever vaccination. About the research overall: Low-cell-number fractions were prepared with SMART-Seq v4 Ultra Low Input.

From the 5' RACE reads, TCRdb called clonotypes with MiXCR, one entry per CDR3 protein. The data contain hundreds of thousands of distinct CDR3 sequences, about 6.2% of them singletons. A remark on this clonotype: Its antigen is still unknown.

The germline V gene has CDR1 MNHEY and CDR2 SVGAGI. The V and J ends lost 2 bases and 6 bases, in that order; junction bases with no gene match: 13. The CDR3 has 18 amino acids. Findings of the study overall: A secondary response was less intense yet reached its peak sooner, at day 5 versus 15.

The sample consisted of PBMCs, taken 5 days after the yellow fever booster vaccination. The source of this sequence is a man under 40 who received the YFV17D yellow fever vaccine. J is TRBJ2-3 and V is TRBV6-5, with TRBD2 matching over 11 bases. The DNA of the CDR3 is TGTGCCAGCAGTTACCCGGGGACTAGCGGAGGTGGTCCGGATACGCAGTATTTT. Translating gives CASSYPGTSGGGPDTQYF.